This TCR beta chain was sequenced for a study of siplizumab effects on memory and regulatory T cells. Broader study findings: There was no confirmation of the suppressive function of proliferating Tregs from siplizumab cultures.

Deletions cut 6 bases from V and 1 base from J, with 16 bases between. CDR3 length: 15 residues. Germline lookup yields CDR1 MDHEN and CDR2 SYDVKM. A word on this clone: Its antigen is not known.

TCRdb's table, derived via immunoSEQ multiplex PCR, lists solely in-frame clones and lacks some. The table lists 90,000 to 95,000 clones, roughly 95% of them singletons, with 0.03% to 0.035% in the top ten. This receptor was obtained from a human donor in good health. Sequencing was carried out using naive CD4+ T cells sorted from blood. The chain joins TRBV28 to TRBJ2-7; D may correspond to TRBD1 or TRBD2 (7 bases each). The CDR3 here is CASSLQGRGSYEQYF. The DNA of the CDR3 is TGTGCCAGCAGCCTACAGGGGAGGGGGTCCTACGAGCAGTACTTC.